The clone carrying this T cell receptor (beta chain) turned up a few times. What it binds is not known. These data are taken from a study of identical twins. Unmatched junction bases numbered 7, after V lost 4 bases and J lost 4 bases. CDR1 and CDR2 (germline): SGHKS, YYEKEE (reference sequence). The CDR3 covers 15 residues. From the 5' RACE reads, TCRdb called clonotypes with MiXCR, one entry per CDR3 protein. This sample carries a few hundred thousand distinct CDR3 sequences, 13% to 15% of them seen once, and the ten largest clones take 0.8% to 1%. General observations from the study: Cord blood beta clonotypes present at high abundance carried fewer insertions; no such pattern appeared in memory repertoires.

The same sample was also used in a study of yellow fever vaccine responses in identical twins.

This TCR came from a young woman in good health. The V call is TRBV5-5, the J call TRBJ2-7; TRBD1 matches 11 bases. Material: CD4+ T cells sorted from blood. The CDR3 here is CASSPIGQGAYEQYF. The CDR3, as DNA: TGTGCCAGCAGCCCGATAGGACAGGGGGCTTACGAGCAGTACTTC.